The subject of this entry is one T cell receptor beta chain. The target antigen is unknown. The data were taken from a study of PD-L1 blockade in urothelial cancer. Study as a whole: Patients went on atezolizumab at some point between 2014 and 2015, receiving 1,200 mg intravenously every 3 weeks. Analysis of blood occurred 3 weeks (second dose) and 6 weeks after treatment start. Male sex and bladder-origin urothelial cancer characterized about nine tenths of the roughly 29 patients. Overall study findings and caveats: Better survival was predicted by below-median pretreatment blood TCR clonality.

Germline V lookup: CDR1 MNHEY, CDR2 SVGAGI. The CDR3 is 15 amino acids. V trimming: 6 bases; J trimming: 6 bases; junction bases outside the gene matches: 13. The protocol was immunoSEQ multiplex PCR, while the TCRdb copy is restricted to in-frame clones and leaves out a portion. The data show about 52,000 clones, roughly 80% seen once. Sample time point: pretreatment peripheral blood. Specimen: PBMCs, collected around atezolizumab (anti-PD-L1) treatment. J is TRBJ2-7 and V is TRBV6-5; TRBD2 matches 8 bases. This receptor was obtained from an older man with urothelial cancer. The CDR3 here is CASRPPGRDYLEQYF. The DNA of the CDR3 is TGTGCCAGCAGACCCCCCGGGAGGGACTATCTCGAGCAGTACTTC.